Following are 23 T cell receptor beta chains from one sample sequenced in a study of blood T cell repertoires in COVID-19. This table comes from immunoSEQ multiplex PCR, and its TCRdb copy is limited to in-frame clones, with some not included. The table records more than 250,000 clones, around 90% of them present only once. The specimen was peripheral blood. These TCRs come from a man aged 45-65 years with active or convalescent COVID-19.

This rearrangement joins TRBV3-1 (or the pseudogene TRBV3-2) to TRBJ2-7; 7 bases are a match to TRBD2. The CDR3 is 12 amino acids. Trimming at V came to 6 bases and at J to 9 bases, leaving 8 bases not matched to a gene. Germline CDR1 reads LGHDT; CDR2 reads YNNKEL (reference sequence). This CDR3 reads CASSPGLRVQYF. The CDR3 DNA is TGTGCCAGCAGTCCGGGACTACGGGTGCAGTACTTC.

The chain links TRBV2 to TRBJ2-1; 8 positions match TRBD2. The germline CDR1 and CDR2 sequences are SNHLY and FYNNEI. Germline trimming cut 4 bases from V and 4 bases from J; bases unmatched to any gene: 9. This CDR3 is 16 amino acids long. CDR3 protein: CASSVIPGGVYNEQFF. CDR3 DNA sequence: TGTGCCAGCAGTGTAATCCCCGGGGGGGTATACAATGAGCAGTTCTTC.

This clone was detected only once. For the CDR3, the DNA is TGTGCCAGCAGTTTAATAGGACAGGCGCACTATAGCAATCAGCCCCAGCATTTT. Translating gives CASSLIGQAHYSNQPQHF. The rearrangement uses TRBV27 and TRBJ1-5, with 7 bases aligning to TRBD1. The V segment lost 2 bases and the J segment 0 bases; nucleotides outside the gene matches: 10. There are 18 residues in the CDR3. Germline assignment: CDR1 MNHEY and CDR2 SMNVEV (reference sequence).

J is TRBJ1-4 and V is TRBV7-8, with D unclear. V lost 7 bases and J 5 bases, leaving 8 bases between the germline ends. The CDR3 is 12 amino acids. The germline V gene encodes CDR1 SGHVS and CDR2 FQNEAQ. The CDR3 DNA reads as TGTGCCAGCACGAGCAGGAATGAAAAACTGTTTTTT. Its protein is CASTSRNEKLFF. Using reference TRBV7-8 and TRBJ1-4 for the parts outside the CDR3, the full variable domain is GAGVSQSPRYKVAKRGQDVALRCDPISGHVSLFWYQQALGQGPEFLTYFQNEAQLDKSGLPSDRFFAERPEGSVSTLKIQRTQQEDSAVYLCASTSRNEKLFFGSGTQLSVL.

This chain joins TRBV11-2 and TRBJ2-5; D not resolved. The CDR3 has 15 residues. Germline CDR1 SGHAT, CDR2 FQNNGV. Trimming took off 0 bases at V and 4 bases at J, with 12 bases between the two ends. The CDR3 nucleotides read TGTGCCAGCAGCTTAGATCGGTCCCTACGAGAGACCCAGTACTTC. This encodes CASSLDRSLRETQYF.

V gene TRBV2 combines with J gene TRBJ2-1, with unresolved D. V lost 6 bases, J lost 6 bases, and 9 bases lay in between. CDR1 and CDR2 (germline): SNHLY, FYNNEI. CDR3 length: 12 residues. The CDR3 sequence: CASSLLANEQFF. In DNA form, the CDR3 reads TGTGCCAGCAGCTTATTAGCCAATGAGCAGTTCTTC.

The chain combines TRBV3-1 (or the pseudogene TRBV3-2) with TRBJ1-5, with D perhaps TRBD1 (6 bases). The CDR3 totals 15 residues. The V end was cut by 4 bases, the J end by 3 bases, with 13 bases between. Germline V CDR1 and CDR2: LGHDT, YNNKEL (reference sequence). CDR3 DNA: TGTGCCAGCAGCCGTACATCAGGGGTCAATCAGCCCCAGCATTTT. The encoded protein is CASSRTSGVNQPQHF.

V gene TRBV28 combines with J gene TRBJ1-1; no reliable D call. V was cut by 6 bases and J by 1 base, with 15 bases left in between. Germline V gene sequence: CDR1 MDHEN, CDR2 SYDVKM. The CDR3 loop spans 15 amino acids. CDR3 loop: CASSLPGRRNTEAFF. For the CDR3, the DNA is TGTGCCAGCAGCCTCCCCGGGAGGAGGAACACTGAAGCTTTCTTT. Using reference TRBV28 and TRBJ1-1 for the parts outside the CDR3, the full variable domain is DVKVTQSSRYLVKRTGEKVFLECVQDMDHENMFWYRQDPGLGLRLIYFSYDVKMKEKGDIPEGYSVSREKKERFSLILESASTNQTSMYLCASSLPGRRNTEAFFGQGTRLTVV.

This clone has only a few counts. J is TRBJ1-2 and V is TRBV18; D may be TRBD1 (5 bases). CDR1 is KGHSH, CDR2 LQKENI, per germline. The CDR3 spans 14 residues. Deletions cut 4 bases from V and 1 base from J, with 10 bases between. The CDR3 nucleotides read TGTGCCAGCTCACTTGGGGGACTTAACTATGGCTACACCTTC. This gives the protein CASSLGGLNYGYTF.

This clone was seen a few times. V and J are TRBV4-2 and TRBJ2-2; possibly TRBD1 for D (5 bases). Germline values: CDR1 LGHNA, CDR2 YNFKEQ. Trimming pared 4 bases from V and 4 bases from J, leaving 16 bases between. The CDR3 spans 16 residues. The CDR3 coding sequence is TGTGCCAGCAGCCTAGAGGACACCGCAGGCACCGGGGAGCTGTTTTTT. This codes for CASSLEDTAGTGELFF.

Here the CDR3 reads CASSLSGSPYEQYF. For the CDR3, the DNA is TGTGCCAGCAGTTTGAGCGGGAGCCCCTACGAGCAGTACTTC. The chain is built from TRBV28 and TRBJ2-7; 8 nucleotides align to TRBD2. CDR3 size: 14 residues. The germline V gene encodes CDR1 MDHEN and CDR2 SYDVKM. The trim removed 3 bases at V and 2 bases at J, leaving 3 bases unmatched.

This clone was seen only once. This chain links TRBV7-2 with TRBJ2-2; TRBD2 aligns across 8 bases. After removal of 1 base from V and 6 bases from J, the junction contained 1 base not matched to a gene. The germline gives CDR1 SGHTA, CDR2 FQGNSA. The CDR3 consists of 14 residues. The CDR3: CASSLVRGAGELFF. The CDR3 DNA is TGTGCCAGCAGCTTAGTGCGGGGGGCCGGGGAGCTGTTTTTT.

This chain links TRBV10-3 with TRBJ2-1; the match to TRBD2 covers 9 bases. CDR1 is ENHRY and CDR2 is SYGVKD in the germline V gene. V lost 6 bases, J lost 6 bases, and 9 bases stayed unmatched. The length of the CDR3 is 15 residues. The CDR3 is CAISPAGGSGNEQFF. Written as DNA, the CDR3 is TGTGCCATCAGCCCAGCGGGGGGTTCTGGCAATGAGCAGTTCTTC.

In this sample, this clone turned up once. The chain links TRBV7-9 to TRBJ1-5, with 7 bases that match TRBD1. Germline trimming cut 5 bases from V and 4 bases from J; bases unmatched to any gene: 8. Germline CDR1 and CDR2: SEHNR and FQNEAQ (reference sequence). There are 15 residues in the CDR3. CDR3 sequence reads: CASSPQGGPNQPQHF. In DNA form, the CDR3 reads TGTGCCAGCAGCCCCCAGGGGGGACCAAATCAGCCCCAGCATTTT.

The chain uses TRBV28 and TRBJ1-6, with unresolved D. Germline lookup yields CDR1 MDHEN and CDR2 SYDVKM. The CDR3 runs to 16 residues. V dropped 4 bases and J dropped 0 bases, with 10 bases sitting between them. The CDR3 DNA reads as TGTGCCAGCAGTTCACCGATCGGCTCCTATAATTCACCCCTCCACTTT. This codes for CASSSPIGSYNSPLHF. The full variable domain, rest sourced from reference TRBV28 and TRBJ1-6, is DVKVTQSSRYLVKRTGEKVFLECVQDMDHENMFWYRQDPGLGLRLIYFSYDVKMKEKGDIPEGYSVSREKKERFSLILESASTNQTSMYLCASSSPIGSYNSPLHFGNGTRLTVT.

The chain uses TRBV28 and TRBJ2-1, with TRBD2 matching over 8 bases. The CDR3 spans 13 residues. J was trimmed by 10 bases and V by 6 bases; bases with no gene match: 8. Germline V gives CDR1 MDHEN, CDR2 SYDVKM. The CDR3 region has the DNA TGTGCCAGCAGCTTGGACGGGAGGGGCGAGCAGTTCTTC. It is translated as CASSLDGRGEQFF. Using reference TRBV28 and TRBJ2-1 for the parts outside the CDR3, the full variable domain is DVKVTQSSRYLVKRTGEKVFLECVQDMDHENMFWYRQDPGLGLRLIYFSYDVKMKEKGDIPEGYSVSREKKERFSLILESASTNQTSMYLCASSLDGRGEQFFGPGTRLTVL.

CDR3 region: CASSEQDRPYEQYF. Here the CDR3 DNA reads TGTGCCAGCAGTGAGCAGGACAGGCCCTACGAGCAGTACTTC. The rearrangement links TRBV27 to TRBJ2-7, with 7 bases that match TRBD1. This CDR3 spans 14 amino acids. The trim removed 5 bases at V and 2 bases at J, leaving 6 bases unmatched. CDR1 is MNHEY, CDR2 SMNVEV, per germline (reference sequence).

The rearrangement uses TRBV2 and TRBJ1-1; D is unclear. There are 15 residues in the CDR3. Germline V lookup: CDR1 SNHLY, CDR2 FYNNEI. Trimming stripped 4 bases from V and 5 bases from J, with 17 bases between. Here the CDR3 DNA reads TGTGCCAGCAGTGGAGAGACCCTTAGAGGGACTGAAGCTTTCTTT. Amino acid sequence: CASSGETLRGTEAFF.

This sequence joins TRBV19 and TRBJ1-2; 9 nucleotides align to TRBD1. Germline V lookup: CDR1 LNHDA, CDR2 SQIVND (reference sequence). The CDR3 is 15 amino acids. With 0 bases clipped from V and 5 bases from J, the junction kept 4 bases outside the gene matches. The CDR3 bases are TGTGCCAGTAGTATAGAGGGACAGGGCTCGTATGGCTACACCTTC. It codes for CASSIEGQGSYGYTF.

The chain couples TRBV19 to TRBJ1-5, with a tentative D call TRBD1 (6 bases). This CDR3 is built from 20 residues. V was pared by 0 bases and J by 2 bases, with 23 bases between. Germline lookup yields CDR1 LNHDA and CDR2 SQIVND (reference sequence). CDR3 nucleotide sequence: TGTGCCAGTAGTATAGATCTACGCCGATACCAGGGGTCTGGCAATCAGCCCCAGCATTTT. Its protein is CASSIDLRRYQGSGNQPQHF.

CDR3: CASSISPSRTYEQYF. The CDR3 DNA sequence: TGTGCCAGTAGTATCTCGCCTAGCAGAACCTACGAGCAGTACTTC. The chain employs TRBV19 and TRBJ2-7; tentatively, D is TRBD2 (5 bases). Germline values: CDR1 LNHDA, CDR2 SQIVND (reference sequence). The ends were cut back, 3 bases at V and 2 bases at J, with 14 bases in the middle. CDR3 length: 15 amino acids.

This clone was seen a single time. The V and J genes are TRBV27 and TRBJ1-6, with D unresolved. CDR1 and CDR2 (germline): MNHEY, SMNVEV (reference sequence). Trimming removed 2 bases from V and 0 bases from J, with 8 bases in between. The CDR3 covers 16 residues. Here the CDR3 reads CASSLTISSYNSPLHF. The DNA of the CDR3 is TGTGCCAGCAGTTTAACGATTAGCTCCTATAATTCACCCCTCCACTTT.

The V and J genes are TRBV12-2 and TRBJ2-2; the DNA was not compared with TRBD2, the D call given in the table. TRBV12-2 is tagged as a pseudogene. CDR3 length: 16 amino acids. The DNA for the CDR3 is TGTGCAAGTCGCTTAGCCGGGACTGCCCCTACCGGGGAGCTGTTTTTT. Its protein is CASRLAGTAPTGELFF.